The clone carrying this T cell receptor (beta chain) was counted only a few times. The sample originates from a study of beta chain features in type 1 diabetes. In germline, CDR1 is SGHRS, CDR2 YFSETQ. J gave up 5 bases and V 5 bases, and 8 bases lay outside the gene matches. The CDR3 consists of 14 residues. The entirety of the isolated RNA underwent reverse transcription, so expressed TCRB transcripts were sequenced. Method: immunoSEQ multiplex PCR; TCRdb's copy keeps in-frame clones and lacks some. The top ten clones hold about 0.045% of a sample with 300,000 to 450,000 clones, around 20% of them seen once.

The receptor was derived from a woman between 18 and 30 years old in good health. The sequenced sample was naive CD4+ T cells from blood. The chain links TRBV5-1 to TRBJ1-1, with 8 nucleotides matching TRBD1. The CDR3 region has the DNA TGCGCCAGCAGTCAACTTGACAGGGGAACTGAAGCTTTCTTT. Encoded protein: CASSQLDRGTEAFF.